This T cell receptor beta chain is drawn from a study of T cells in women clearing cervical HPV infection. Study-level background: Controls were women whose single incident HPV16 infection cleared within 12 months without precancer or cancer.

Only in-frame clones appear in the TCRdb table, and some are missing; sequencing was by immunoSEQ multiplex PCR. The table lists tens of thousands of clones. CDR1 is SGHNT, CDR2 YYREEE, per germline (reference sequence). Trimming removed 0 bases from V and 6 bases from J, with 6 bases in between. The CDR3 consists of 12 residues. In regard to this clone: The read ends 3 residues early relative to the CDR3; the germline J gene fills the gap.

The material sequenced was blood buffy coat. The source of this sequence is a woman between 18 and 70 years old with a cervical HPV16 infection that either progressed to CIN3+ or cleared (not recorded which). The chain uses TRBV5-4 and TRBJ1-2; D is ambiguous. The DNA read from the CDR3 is TGTGCCAGCAGCTTGGACAGAAATGGC. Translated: CASSLDRNG. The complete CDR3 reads CASSLDRNGYTF.